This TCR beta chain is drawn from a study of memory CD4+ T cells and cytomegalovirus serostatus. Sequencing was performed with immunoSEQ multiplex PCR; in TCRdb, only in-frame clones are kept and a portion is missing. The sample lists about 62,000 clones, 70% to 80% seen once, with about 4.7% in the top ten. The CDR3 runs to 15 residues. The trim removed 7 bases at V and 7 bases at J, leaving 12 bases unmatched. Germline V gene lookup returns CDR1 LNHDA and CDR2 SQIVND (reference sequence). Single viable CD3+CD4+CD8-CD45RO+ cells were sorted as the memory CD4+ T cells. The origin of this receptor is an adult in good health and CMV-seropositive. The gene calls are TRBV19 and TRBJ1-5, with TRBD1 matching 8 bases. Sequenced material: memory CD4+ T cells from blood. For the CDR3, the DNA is TGTGCCAGTAAAAGCGCTCAGGGGGCTGGCCAGCCCCAGCATTTT. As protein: CASKSAQGAGQPQHF.